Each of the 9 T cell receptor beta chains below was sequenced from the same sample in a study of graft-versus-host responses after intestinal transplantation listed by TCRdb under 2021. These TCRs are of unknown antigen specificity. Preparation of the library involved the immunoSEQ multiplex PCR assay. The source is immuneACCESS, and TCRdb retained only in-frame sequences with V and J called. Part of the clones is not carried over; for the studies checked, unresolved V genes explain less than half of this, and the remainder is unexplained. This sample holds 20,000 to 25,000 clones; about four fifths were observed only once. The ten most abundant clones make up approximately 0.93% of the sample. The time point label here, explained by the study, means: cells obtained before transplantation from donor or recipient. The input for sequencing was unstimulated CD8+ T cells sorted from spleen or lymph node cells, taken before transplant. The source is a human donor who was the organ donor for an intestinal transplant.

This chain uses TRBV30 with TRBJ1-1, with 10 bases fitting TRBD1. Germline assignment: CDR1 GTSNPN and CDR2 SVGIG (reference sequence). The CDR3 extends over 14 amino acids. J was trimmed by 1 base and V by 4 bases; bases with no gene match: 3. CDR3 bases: TGTGCCTGGATGGGGACAGGGGCGAACACTGAAGCTTTCTTT. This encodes CAWMGTGANTEAFF.

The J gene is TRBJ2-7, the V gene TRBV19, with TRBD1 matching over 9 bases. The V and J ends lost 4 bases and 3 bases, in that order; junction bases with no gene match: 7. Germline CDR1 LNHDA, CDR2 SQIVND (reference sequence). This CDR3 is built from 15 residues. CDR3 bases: TGTGCCAGTAGTAATCCCGGGACAGGGCGCTACGAGCAGTACTTC. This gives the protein CASSNPGTGRYEQYF.

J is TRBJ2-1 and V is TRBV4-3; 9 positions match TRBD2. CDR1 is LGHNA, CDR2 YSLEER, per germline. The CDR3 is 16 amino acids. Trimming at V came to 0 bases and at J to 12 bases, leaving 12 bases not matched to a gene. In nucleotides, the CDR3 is TGCGCCAGCAGCCAAGACGTGACTAGCGGACCCATCGGGCAGTTCTTC. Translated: CASSQDVTSGPIGQFF.

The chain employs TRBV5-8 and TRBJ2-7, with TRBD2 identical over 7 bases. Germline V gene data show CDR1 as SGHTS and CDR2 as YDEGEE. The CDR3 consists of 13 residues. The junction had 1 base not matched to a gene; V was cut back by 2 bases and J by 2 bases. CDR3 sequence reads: CASSFGTTYEQYF. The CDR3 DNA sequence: TGTGCCAGCAGCTTTGGGACTACCTACGAGCAGTACTTC.

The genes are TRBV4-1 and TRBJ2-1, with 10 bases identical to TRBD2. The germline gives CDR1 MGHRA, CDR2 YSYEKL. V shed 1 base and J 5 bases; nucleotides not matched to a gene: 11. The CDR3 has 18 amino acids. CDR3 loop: CASSQAGRRTSGDNEQFF. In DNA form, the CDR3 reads TGCGCCAGCAGCCAAGCGGGCCGTAGGACTAGCGGAGACAATGAGCAGTTCTTC.

For the CDR3, the DNA is TGTGCCAGCAACATTGGGACTAGTTCCTACAATGAGCAGTTCTTC. It encodes CASNIGTSSYNEQFF. The chain recombines TRBV5-5 with TRBJ2-1; 8 nucleotides line up with TRBD2. This CDR3 region has 15 residues. V lost 6 bases to trimming and J lost 1 base; unmatched junction nucleotides: 6. CDR1 and CDR2 from the germline V gene are SGHKS and YYEKEE (reference sequence).

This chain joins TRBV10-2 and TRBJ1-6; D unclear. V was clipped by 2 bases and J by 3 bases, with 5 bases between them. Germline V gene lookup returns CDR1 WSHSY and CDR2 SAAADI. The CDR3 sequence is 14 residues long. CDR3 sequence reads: CASSEGGYNSPLHF. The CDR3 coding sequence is TGCGCCAGCAGTGAGGGTGGCTATAATTCACCCCTCCACTTT.

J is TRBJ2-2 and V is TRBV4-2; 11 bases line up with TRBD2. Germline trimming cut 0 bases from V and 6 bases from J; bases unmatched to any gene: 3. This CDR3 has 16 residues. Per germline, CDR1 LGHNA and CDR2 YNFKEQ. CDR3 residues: CASSQEVAGGPGELFF. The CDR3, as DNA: TGTGCCAGCAGCCAAGAGGTAGCGGGAGGGCCCGGGGAGCTGTTTTTT.

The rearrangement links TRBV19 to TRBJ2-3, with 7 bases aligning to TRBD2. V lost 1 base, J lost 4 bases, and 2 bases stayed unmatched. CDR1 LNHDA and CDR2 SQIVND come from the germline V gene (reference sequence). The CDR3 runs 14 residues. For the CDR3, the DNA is TGTGCCAGTAGTATAGGGAGCGGGGCAGATACGCAGTATTTT. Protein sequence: CASSIGSGADTQYF.